The 12 T cell receptor beta chains presented below share a single source sample, sequenced in a study of T cells in Graves' hyperthyroidism and ophthalmopathy. RNA transcripts provided the source from which TCR beta CDR3 regions were amplified. The TCR CDR3 was amplified in a first-round RT-PCR using the HTBI primer set. TCRdb re-called the multiplex PCR reads through MiXCR, storing one row per CDR3 protein. The sample yields around 420,000 distinct CDR3 sequences, around 15% seen once. The sequenced material came from blood. These receptors originate from a woman under 30 with Graves' hyperthyroidism.

The V and J genes are TRBV4-3 and TRBJ1-5; D perhaps matches TRBD1 (5 bases). The V end lost 1 base, the J end lost 4 bases, and 14 bases lay between the germline ends. CDR3 length: 16 amino acids. Per germline, CDR1 LGHNA and CDR2 YSLEER. CDR3 amino acids: CASSQGWRDANQPQHF. The CDR3, as DNA: TGCGCCAGCAGCCAAGGGTGGCGGGACGCAAATCAGCCCCAGCATTTT.

As regards this clonotype: This may stem from a read error, because a much larger clone lies one nucleotide away. This chain links TRBV14 with TRBJ2-1, with no clear D. Germline loops: CDR1 SGHDN, CDR2 FVKESK. The CDR3 spans 16 residues. CDR3 residues: CASSQDESMIYDEQFF. CDR3 DNA: TGTGCCAGCAGCCAAGACGAGAGTATGATCTACGATGAGCAGTTCTTC. Full variable domain (missing parts from reference TRBV14 and TRBJ2-1): EAGVTQFPSHSVIEKGQTVTLRCDPISGHDNLYWYRRVMGKEIKFLLHFVKESKQDESGMPNNRFLAERTGGTYSTLKVQPAELEDSGVYFCASSQDESMIYDEQFFGPGTRLTVL.

This clonotype was seen many times. The chain links TRBV20-1 to TRBJ2-6; D is unclear. V was clipped by 5 bases and J by 2 bases, with 13 bases between them. The CDR3 is 15 amino acids. CDR1 and CDR2 (germline): DFQATT, SNEGSKA (reference sequence). For the CDR3, the DNA is TGCAGTGCTCAGACTCCAGAAACTGGGGCCAACGTCCTGACTTTC. This gives the protein CSAQTPETGANVLTF.

This clonotype was counted only a few times. This chain connects TRBV20-1 to TRBJ2-7; 8 positions match TRBD2. CDR1 is DFQATT, CDR2 SNEGSKA, per germline (reference sequence). The CDR3 covers 14 residues. J gave up 0 bases and V 5 bases, and 6 bases lay outside the gene matches. This CDR3 is CSAQAGESSYEQYF. CDR3 nucleotides: TGCAGTGCTCAAGCGGGAGAGAGCTCCTACGAGCAGTACTTC.

This clonotype was observed a few times. V is TRBV20-1 and J is TRBJ2-2, with 11 bases identical to TRBD2. Germline V gene data show CDR1 as DFQATT and CDR2 as SNEGSKA (reference sequence). The CDR3 contains 17 residues. V shed 0 bases, J shed 6 bases, and the junction held 9 bases outside the gene matches. The DNA for the CDR3 is TGCAGTGCTAGAGATCGGATGTTAGCGGGAGGGTCCGGGGAGCTGTTTTTT. This sequence encodes CSARDRMLAGGSGELFF.

The sample holds many counts of this clonotype. The chain carries TRBV7-8 and TRBJ1-2; D gene unclear. Trimming pared 7 bases from V and 5 bases from J, leaving 23 bases between. Germline CDR1 reads SGHVS; CDR2 reads FQNEAQ. The CDR3 totals 16 residues. This CDR3 is CASTQDGRAVGYGYTF. In DNA, the CDR3 is TGTGCCAGCACCCAAGATGGACGGGCGGTTGGTTATGGCTACACCTTC.

The chain links TRBV27 to TRBJ2-1, with 7 positions matching TRBD2. The germline CDR1 and CDR2 sequences are MNHEY and SMNVEV (reference sequence). Trimming took 2 bases from V and 3 from J; bases not matched to a gene: 4. CDR3 length: 15 amino acids. The CDR3 DNA reads as TGTGCCAGCAGTTTAAGCGGGAACTTCTACAATGAGCAGTTCTTC. Amino acid sequence: CASSLSGNFYNEQFF.

The chain uses TRBV5-8 and TRBJ1-2; D ambiguous. Trimming removed 6 bases from V and 3 bases from J, with 12 bases in between. This CDR3 has 13 residues. From germline, CDR1 is SGHTS and CDR2 YDEGEE. CDR3 in amino acids: CASTATAHYGYTF. DNA of the CDR3: TGTGCCAGCACCGCCACTGCTCACTATGGCTACACCTTC.

This clonotype was recorded only once. The V and J genes are TRBV5-8 and TRBJ1-1, with TRBD1 matching 7 bases. The length of the CDR3 is 16 residues. CDR1 is SGHTS, CDR2 YDEGEE, per germline. Trimming cost V 0 bases and J 1 base; bases outside gene matches: 6. CDR3 region: CASSLEYGTANTEAFF. The CDR3, as DNA: TGTGCCAGCAGCTTGGAATATGGGACAGCGAACACTGAAGCTTTCTTT.

CDR3 nucleotide sequence: TGTGCCAGCAGACCCCAGGACACCTACAATGAGCAGTTCTTC. Translated, it gives CASRPQDTYNEQFF. The V call is TRBV28, the J call TRBJ2-1; D possibly corresponds to TRBD1 (5 bases). Trimming left V 6 bases short and J 2 bases short, with 11 bases between. This CDR3 contains 14 residues. CDR1 MDHEN and CDR2 SYDVKM come from the germline V gene.

This clonotype was detected many times. The genes are TRBV2 and TRBJ1-5, with 8 bases identical to TRBD1. This CDR3 spans 15 amino acids. Germline CDR1 is SNHLY and CDR2 is FYNNEI. J lost 0 bases, V lost 6 bases, and 4 bases had no gene match. The CDR3 protein is CASRMDRASNQPQHF. As DNA, the CDR3 is TGTGCCAGCAGGATGGACAGGGCTAGCAATCAGCCCCAGCATTTT.

This clonotype has ten or more counts. The chain couples TRBV20-1 to TRBJ2-7; TRBD2 matches at 11 bases. The CDR3 extends over 15 amino acids. Germline V gene lookup returns CDR1 DFQATT and CDR2 SNEGSKA (reference sequence). The V segment lost 0 bases and the J segment 4 bases; nucleotides outside the gene matches: 5. The CDR3 bases are TGCAGTGCTAGAGACCCGACTAGCGGGATGTACGAGCAGTACTTC. This sequence encodes CSARDPTSGMYEQYF.